The clone carrying this TCR beta chain was observed at least ten times. The data stem from a study of T-cell reconstitution after alpha-beta-depleted transplantation in children. The length of the CDR3 is 16 residues. CDR1 is MGHDK and CDR2 is SYGVNS in the germline V gene. The junction had 12 bases not matched to a gene; V was cut back by 7 bases and J by 7 bases. Library preparation (for TCRbeta) was performed with unique molecular identifiers. TCRdb reanalysed the PCR reads using MiXCR and keeps one entry per CDR3 protein. The sample lists about 690,000 distinct CDR3 sequences, 16% occurring once. This clonotype was sampled from a human donor who donated a stem cell graft to a child with acute myeloid leukemia. This sample comprised PBMCs from the stem cell graft donor, obtained from the stem cell graft. The chain employs TRBV25-1 and TRBJ2-1; 11 bases fit TRBD2. For the CDR3, the DNA is TGTGCCAGCATCTTCATAGCGGGGGGGCCGGGGAATGAGCAGTTCTTC. This codes for CASIFIAGGPGNEQFF.